The sequence of this T cell receptor (beta chain) was determined in a study of T cells after somatic rescue of genetic block. TCRdb's copy holds only in-frame clones and misses some; the assay was immunoSEQ multiplex PCR. The table lists 110,000 or so clones, about 93% of them singletons. Material for sequencing was peripheral blood mononuclear cells (PBMCs). The TCR was taken from a woman aged 18 to 35.

CDR3 DNA sequence: TGTGCCAGCAGCCCTCGGGGGGTATACATTCAGTACTTC. As protein: CASSPRGVYIQYF. V is TRBV9 and J is TRBJ2-4, with 7 bases lining up with TRBD2. There are 13 residues in the CDR3. The germline CDR1 and CDR2 sequences are SGDLS and YYNGEE. V gave up 4 bases and J gave up 8 bases; unmatched junction bases: 6.